A selection of T cell receptor beta chains follows, all from one sample in a study of cytomegalovirus exposure and HLA in healthy donors. The repertoire was sequenced with immunoSEQ multiplex PCR; TCRdb's copy has only in-frame clones and lacks some. The data show some 150,000 clones, 79% seen once. Sequencing was done on a sample of PBMCs. The receptors come from a middle-aged woman in good health and CMV-seropositive. Each CDR3 is given with its conserved first and last residue. A D gene is named only where the DNA matches it firmly. The size of a clone is reported for some rows only, either as once, few or many, or as a class for expanded clones.

CDR3 protein | CDR3 DNA | D gene | clone size | J gene | V gene
CASSSPGQRLYEQYF | TGTGCCAGCAGTTCCCCGGGACAGCGACTATACGAGCAGTACTTC | TRBD1 | . | TRBJ2-7 | TRBV28
CASSVALNTEAFF | TGTGCCAGCAGCGTAGCCTTGAACACTGAAGCTTTCTTT | . | . | TRBJ1-1 | TRBV9
CASSVKVGPGTGGAGNTIYF | TGTGCCAGCAGCGTCAAAGTAGGCCCCGGGACAGGGGGCGCAGGGAACACCATATATTTT | TRBD1 | . | TRBJ1-3 | TRBV9
CASSFARNTEAFF | TGTGCCAGCAGTTTTGCGAGGAACACTGAAGCTTTCTTT | . | . | TRBJ1-1 | TRBV6-5
CASSLGLGLSYGYTF | TGTGCCAGCAGCTTGGGCCTTGGGCTCTCTTATGGCTACACCTTC | . | . | TRBJ1-2 | TRBV5-4
CASSIFGQANSPLHF | TGTGCCAGTAGTATATTCGGACAGGCTAATTCACCCCTCCACTTT | TRBD1 | . | TRBJ1-6 | TRBV19
CASNAGGTDTQYF | TGCGCCAGCAACGCCGGAGGCACAGATACGCAGTATTTT | . | . | TRBJ2-3 | TRBV5-1
CASSRLGQETQYF | TGTGCCAGCAGTAGACTAGGCCAAGAGACCCAGTACTTC | . | . | TRBJ2-5 | TRBV25-1
CASSVTGKVALCSNQPQHF | TGTGCCAGCAGCGTCACAGGGAAAGTAGCACTGTGTAGCAATCAGCCCCAGCATTTT | . | . | TRBJ1-5 | TRBV7-3
CASRGELGGEQFF | TGCGCCAGCAGAGGGGAGCTGGGAGGTGAGCAGTTCTTC | . | once | TRBJ2-1 | TRBV10-2
CASSPSGGSYNEQFF | TGTGCCAGCAGCCCTAGCGGGGGGAGCTACAATGAGCAGTTCTTC | TRBD2 | . | TRBJ2-1 | TRBV9
CASSEGAGSGLRTDTQYF | TGTGCCAGCAGTGAAGGGGCAGGTTCGGGACTTCGCACAGATACGCAGTATTTT | . | once | TRBJ2-3 | TRBV6-1
CASSPVAGGTETQYF | TGCGCCAGCAGCCCTGTTGCGGGCGGTACAGAGACCCAGTACTTC | . | . | TRBJ2-5 | TRBV5-1
CASSPQVEAFF | TGTGCCAGCAGCCCCCAGGTTGAAGCTTTCTTT | . | . | TRBJ1-1 | TRBV21-1
CSELPVPQEAQYF | TGCAGCGAGCTACCAGTTCCTCAAGAGGCCCAGTACTTC | . | . | TRBJ2-5 | TRBV29-1
CASSIDRGGTGELFF | TGTGCCAGTAGTATCGACAGGGGGGGCACCGGGGAGCTGTTTTTT | TRBD1 | . | TRBJ2-2 | TRBV19
CASSLRDRGTYEQYF | TGTGCCAGCAGTTTGAGGGACAGGGGGACCTACGAGCAGTACTTC | TRBD1 | once | TRBJ2-7 | TRBV28
CASRTWSSGNTIYF | TGTGCCAGCAGGACGTGGAGCTCTGGAAACACCATATATTTT | . | . | TRBJ1-3 | TRBV6-5
CASSSRSGGALGTQYF | TGTGCCAGCAGTAGTCGAAGCGGGGGGGCCCTTGGGACCCAGTACTTC | TRBD2 | . | TRBJ2-5 | TRBV28
CASSHYYGELFF | TGTGCCAGCAGCCATTACTACGGGGAGCTGTTTTTT | . | few | TRBJ2-2 | TRBV5-5
CASGSGQGADYEQYF | TGTGCTAGTGGTTCCGGACAGGGGGCAGACTACGAGCAGTACTTC | TRBD1 | . | TRBJ2-7 | TRBV12-5
CASSYLGQGAGTEAFF | TGTGCCAGCAGTTACCTCGGACAGGGGGCGGGCACTGAAGCTTTCTTT | TRBD1 | . | TRBJ1-1 | TRBV6-6
CASSSRTGTNTEAFF | TGTGCCAGCAGCTCTCGGACAGGAACCAACACTGAAGCTTTCTTT | TRBD1 | . | TRBJ1-1 | TRBV7-9
CASSPGQGYGYTF | TGTGCCAGCTCCCCGGGACAGGGCTATGGCTACACCTTC | TRBD1 | once | TRBJ1-2 | TRBV9
CAISAAGEYNEQFF | TGTGCCATCAGTGCAGCGGGGGAGTACAATGAGCAGTTCTTC | TRBD2 | . | TRBJ2-1 | TRBV10-3
CASSHDGEGFSYEQYF | TGTGCCAGCAGCCACGACGGGGAGGGTTTCTCCTACGAGCAGTACTTC | TRBD2 | . | TRBJ2-7 | TRBV4-2
CASNLSGVGPDTQYF | TGTGCCAGCAACCTCTCCGGTGTGGGCCCAGATACGCAGTATTTT | . | . | TRBJ2-3 | TRBV2
CASSYSSDRELGYTF | TGTGCCAGCAGTTACTCGAGCGACAGGGAGCTTGGCTACACCTTC | TRBD1 | . | TRBJ1-2 | TRBV6-6
CASSQELAGEQFF | TGTGCCAGCAGCCAAGAACTAGCGGGTGAGCAGTTCTTC | TRBD2 | . | TRBJ2-1 | TRBV14
CASRGQGNQPQHF | TGTGCCAGTAGGGGACAGGGGAATCAGCCCCAGCATTTT | TRBD1 | once | TRBJ1-5 | TRBV19
CASSQEMAGTYNYGYTF | TGCGCCAGCAGCCAAGAGATGGCAGGGACATACAACTATGGCTACACCTTC | . | . | TRBJ1-2 | TRBV4-1
CASSPLRGYEQYF | TGTGCCAGCAGCCCCCTGCGGGGCTACGAGCAGTACTTC | . | . | TRBJ2-7 | TRBV7-2
CAALPGQGDTGELFF | TGTGCCGCTCTCCCGGGACAGGGCGACACCGGGGAGCTGTTTTTT | TRBD1 | . | TRBJ2-2 | TRBV10-3
CASSEIGQGYYGQPQHF | TGCGCCAGCAGTGAGATCGGACAGGGCTACTACGGTCAGCCCCAGCATTTT | TRBD1 | . | TRBJ1-5 | TRBV10-2
CASSALTGPNQPQHF | TGTGCCAGCAGCGCCCTGACAGGTCCTAATCAGCCCCAGCATTTT | . | . | TRBJ1-5 | TRBV11-3
CARSGGTGCPDTQYF | TGTGCCAGAAGCGGCGGGACAGGGTGCCCAGATACGCAGTATTTT | TRBD1 | . | TRBJ2-3 | TRBV5-3
CASRKGTGDGYTF | TGTGCCAGCAGGAAAGGGACAGGGGACGGCTACACCTTC | TRBD1 | few | TRBJ1-2 | TRBV6-1
CASTPWGGVDEQFF | TGCGCCAGCACCCCCTGGGGGGGGGTCGATGAGCAGTTCTTC | TRBD2 | . | TRBJ2-1 | TRBV5-1
CASSFGTGLTEAFF | TGTGCCAGCTCATTCGGGACAGGTCTAACTGAAGCTTTCTTT | TRBD1 | . | TRBJ1-1 | TRBV18
CASSEPNSDTQYF | TGTGCCAGCAGTGAGCCTAACTCTGATACGCAGTATTTT | . | . | TRBJ2-3 | TRBV2
CASSPPFTGQGVSTNEKLFF | TGTGCCAGCTCACCACCGTTCACGGGACAGGGGGTTTCTACTAATGAAAAACTGTTTTTT | TRBD1 | . | TRBJ1-4 | TRBV18
CASSLGRGINEQFF | TGTGCCAGCAGCTTAGGCCGAGGGATCAATGAGCAGTTCTTC | . | once | TRBJ2-1 | TRBV7-2
CASSKPGTGGDTGELFF | TGTGCCAGCAGTAAACCCGGGACAGGGGGCGACACCGGGGAGCTGTTTTTT | TRBD1 | . | TRBJ2-2 | TRBV2
CASAAAISSEAFF | TGTGCCAGTGCCGCGGCAATTTCCTCTGAAGCTTTCTTT | . | . | TRBJ1-1 | TRBV19
CASSRGITDTQYF | TGTGCCAGCAGCCGAGGGATAACAGATACGCAGTATTTT | . | . | TRBJ2-3 | TRBV9
CATSKAGYGQGKSYEQYF | TGTGCCACCAGCAAAGCCGGATACGGACAGGGCAAGTCCTACGAGCAGTACTTC | TRBD1 | . | TRBJ2-7 | TRBV15
CASALASGGAYEQFF | TGTGCCAGCGCCTTGGCTAGCGGGGGGGCCTATGAGCAGTTCTTC | TRBD2 | . | TRBJ2-1 | TRBV2
CASSRKLGQGGDSVVIREKLFF | TGTGCCAGCAGCCGAAAATTAGGACAGGGAGGGGATTCGGTAGTGATTCGGGAAAAACTGTTTTTT | TRBD1 | . | TRBJ1-4 | TRBV4-2
CASSPPSEETQYF | TGTGCCAGCTCACCACCGTCAGAAGAGACCCAGTACTTC | . | . | TRBJ2-5 | TRBV18
CASSPRQGLNQPQHF | TGTGCCAGTAGTCCCAGACAGGGACTGAATCAGCCCCAGCATTTT | TRBD1 | . | TRBJ1-5 | TRBV19
CAWRPGQGARQPQHF | TGTGCCTGGAGACCGGGACAGGGAGCGAGACAGCCCCAGCATTTT | TRBD1 | . | TRBJ1-5 | TRBV30
CASSRSVYNTGELFF | TGTGCCAGCAGCCGTAGCGTTTACAACACCGGGGAGCTGTTTTTT | . | . | TRBJ2-2 | TRBV9
CASGFTGNTEAFF | TGTGCCAGTGGGTTTACAGGGAACACTGAAGCTTTCTTT | . | once | TRBJ1-1 | TRBV19